These 9 T cell receptor beta chains were sequenced from one sample in a study of blood T cell repertoires in COVID-19. Data came from immunoSEQ multiplex PCR; TCRdb stores just in-frame clones and leaves some out. This table has more than 300,000 clones, roughly nine tenths appearing once. Sequenced input: PBMCs or T cells enriched from blood (not recorded which). These receptors were taken from a woman aged 40 to 49 who had been exposed to COVID-19.

The table lists this clone with a few counts. The chain is built from TRBV19 and TRBJ2-7, with a weak D call TRBD2 (6 bases). Germline CDR1 and CDR2: LNHDA and SQIVND (reference sequence). Trimming took off 6 bases at V and 1 base at J, with 16 bases between the two ends. The CDR3 is made up of 15 amino acids. CDR3 loop: CASSRGEDRSYEQYF. The CDR3 region has the DNA TGTGCCAGTAGCCGTGGGGAGGATAGGTCCTACGAGCAGTACTTC.

The chain carries TRBV18 and TRBJ2-5; D might be TRBD1 (6 bases). The CDR3 spans 11 residues. Trimming took off 8 bases at V and 5 bases at J, with 9 bases between the two ends. Germline CDR1 and CDR2: KGHSH and LQKENI. CDR3 sequence: CASGTPETQYF. The CDR3 DNA sequence: TGTGCCAGCGGGACACCGGAGACCCAGTACTTC.

The table lists this clone with a few counts. V usage is TRBV7-9 and J usage is TRBJ2-7, with D tentatively TRBD1 (5 bases). The CDR3 has 15 amino acids. The V gene's germline CDR1 is SEHNR and CDR2 FQNEAQ (reference sequence). V lost 4 bases and J lost 0, with 13 bases in between. The CDR3 sequence: CASSSAGRGSYEQYF. CDR3 coding DNA: TGTGCCAGCAGCTCCGCAGGTAGGGGCTCCTACGAGCAGTACTTC. Full variable domain (outside the CDR3, taken from reference TRBV7-9 and TRBJ2-7): DTGVSQNPRHKITKRGQNVTFRCDPISEHNRLYWYRQTLGQGPEFLTYFQNEAQLEKSRLLSDRFSAERPKGSFSTLEIQRTEQGDSAMYLCASSSAGRGSYEQYFGPGTRLTVT.

A word on this clone: A much larger clone differs by one base, so this may be a read error. The rearrangement links TRBV5-4 to TRBJ2-7; 9 positions match TRBD1. From germline, CDR1 is SGHNT and CDR2 YYREEE (reference sequence). The CDR3 is made up of 13 amino acids. V lost 3 bases, J lost 3 bases, and 1 base stayed unmatched. DNA of the CDR3: TGTGCCAGCAGCTGGGGACAGGGCTACGAGCAGTACTTC. Protein product: CASSWGQGYEQYF.

The rearrangement links TRBV6-2 or TRBV6-3 to TRBJ2-6, with D maybe TRBD2 (5 bases). Per germline, CDR1 MNHEY and CDR2 SVGEGT. V lost 0 bases to trimming and J lost 18 bases, with 12 bases between them. CDR3 length: 12 amino acids. The CDR3 spells CASSYSIRGQTF. The CDR3 DNA sequence: TGTGCCAGCAGTTACTCGATACGCGGGCAGACTTTC.

V is TRBV24-1 and J is TRBJ1-1, with 8 bases identical to TRBD1. The J segment lost 1 base and the V segment lost 6 bases, leaving 3 bases of the junction unmatched. This CDR3 has 14 residues. Germline CDR1 reads KGHDR; CDR2 reads SFDVKD. CDR3 coding DNA: TGTGCCACCAGTCCAGGGGGCCAGAACACTGAAGCTTTCTTT. It yields the protein CATSPGGQNTEAFF.

This chain joins TRBV4-3 and TRBJ2-5, with D perhaps TRBD1 (6 bases). Trimming shortened V by 0 bases and J by 1 base, and 9 bases separated the two germline ends. The CDR3 length is 15 residues. CDR1 and CDR2 from the germline V gene are LGHNA and YSLEER. CDR3 sequence (DNA): TGCGCCAGCAGCCAAGACAGGGGCCCCCAAGAGACCCAGTACTTC. It specifies CASSQDRGPQETQYF.

This chain joins TRBV9 and TRBJ2-1; TRBD2 agrees at 7 bases. Germline assignment: CDR1 SGDLS and CDR2 YYNGEE. The CDR3 covers 17 residues. After removal of 0 bases from V and 0 bases from J, the junction contained 6 bases not matched to a gene. The CDR3 is CASSVAVGGSSYNEQFF. Written as DNA, the CDR3 is TGTGCCAGCAGCGTAGCCGTCGGGGGGAGCTCCTACAATGAGCAGTTCTTC.

The rearrangement joins TRBV5-1 to TRBJ2-1; 11 bases match TRBD1. The CDR3 is made up of 16 amino acids. After removal of 1 base from V and 6 bases from J, the junction contained 6 bases not matched to a gene. From germline, CDR1 is SGHRS and CDR2 YFSETQ. In nucleotides, the CDR3 is TGCGCCAGCAGCTTGCTACCGGGACAGGGGGGCAATGAGCAGTTCTTC. It is translated as CASSLLPGQGGNEQFF.